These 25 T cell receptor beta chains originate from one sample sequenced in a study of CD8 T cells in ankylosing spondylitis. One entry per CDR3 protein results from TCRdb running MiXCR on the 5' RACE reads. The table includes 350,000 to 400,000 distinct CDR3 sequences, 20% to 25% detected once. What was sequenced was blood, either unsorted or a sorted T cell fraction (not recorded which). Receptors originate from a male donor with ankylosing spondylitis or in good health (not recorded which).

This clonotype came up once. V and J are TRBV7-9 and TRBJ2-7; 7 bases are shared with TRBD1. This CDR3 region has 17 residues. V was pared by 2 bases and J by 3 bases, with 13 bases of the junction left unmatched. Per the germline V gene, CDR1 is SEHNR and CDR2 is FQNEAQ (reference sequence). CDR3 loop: CASSLNPRTGSIYEQYF. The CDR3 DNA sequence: TGTGCCAGCAGCTTAAACCCTCGGACAGGTTCTATCTACGAGCAGTACTTC.

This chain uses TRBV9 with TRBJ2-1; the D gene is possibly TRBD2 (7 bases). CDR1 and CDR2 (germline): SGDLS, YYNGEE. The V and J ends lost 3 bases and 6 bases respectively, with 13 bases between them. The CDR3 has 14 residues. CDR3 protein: CASSDEGGGNEQFF. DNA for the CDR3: TGTGCCAGCAGCGATGAGGGAGGGGGCAATGAGCAGTTCTTC.

CDR3 in DNA: TGTGCCAGCAGCGGCCAGAAGGGCGAGCAGTTCTTC. It codes for CASSGQKGEQFF. V gene TRBV5-5 combines with J gene TRBJ2-1; the D is unclear. Per germline, CDR1 SGHKS and CDR2 YYEKEE (reference sequence). This CDR3 is 12 amino acids long. The germline V and J ends were trimmed by 4 bases and 10 bases, with 12 bases remaining between them.

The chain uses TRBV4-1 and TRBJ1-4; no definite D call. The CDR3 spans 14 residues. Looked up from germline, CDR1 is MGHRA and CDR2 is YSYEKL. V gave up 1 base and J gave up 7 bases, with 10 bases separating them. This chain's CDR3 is CASSQVSNLEKLFF. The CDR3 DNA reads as TGCGCCAGCAGCCAAGTAAGCAACCTTGAAAAACTGTTTTTT.

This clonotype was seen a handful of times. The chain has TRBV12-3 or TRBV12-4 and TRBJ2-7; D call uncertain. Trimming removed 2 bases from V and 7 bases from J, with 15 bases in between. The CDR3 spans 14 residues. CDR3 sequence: CASSLSLVDDEQYF. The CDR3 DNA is TGTGCCAGCAGTTTATCCCTGGTCGATGATGAGCAGTACTTC.

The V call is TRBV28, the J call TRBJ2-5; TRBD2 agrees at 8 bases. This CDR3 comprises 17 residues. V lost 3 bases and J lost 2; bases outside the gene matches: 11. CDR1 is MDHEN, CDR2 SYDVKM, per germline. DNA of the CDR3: TGTGCCAGCAGTTTCCTCGGGGGGGCCCTGGGACAAGAGACCCAGTACTTC. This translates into CASSFLGGALGQETQYF.

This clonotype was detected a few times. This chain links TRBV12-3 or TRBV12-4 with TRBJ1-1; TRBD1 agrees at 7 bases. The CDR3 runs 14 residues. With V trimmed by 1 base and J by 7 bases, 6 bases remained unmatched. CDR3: CASSLGRGSGEAFF. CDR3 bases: TGTGCCAGCAGTTTAGGCAGGGGGTCGGGTGAAGCTTTCTTT.

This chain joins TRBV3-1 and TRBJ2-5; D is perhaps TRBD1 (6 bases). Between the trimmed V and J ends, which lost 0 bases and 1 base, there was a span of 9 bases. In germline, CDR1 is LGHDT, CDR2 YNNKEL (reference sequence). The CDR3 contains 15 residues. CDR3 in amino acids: CASSQDMTGQETQYF. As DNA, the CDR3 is TGTGCCAGCAGCCAAGACATGACAGGCCAAGAGACCCAGTACTTC.

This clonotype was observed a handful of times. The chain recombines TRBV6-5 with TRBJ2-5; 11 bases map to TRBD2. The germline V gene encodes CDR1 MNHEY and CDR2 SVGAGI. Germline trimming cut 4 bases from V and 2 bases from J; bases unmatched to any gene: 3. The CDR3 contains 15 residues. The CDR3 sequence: CASSLAGGSQETQYF. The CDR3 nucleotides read TGTGCCAGCAGTTTAGCGGGGGGGAGTCAAGAGACCCAGTACTTC.

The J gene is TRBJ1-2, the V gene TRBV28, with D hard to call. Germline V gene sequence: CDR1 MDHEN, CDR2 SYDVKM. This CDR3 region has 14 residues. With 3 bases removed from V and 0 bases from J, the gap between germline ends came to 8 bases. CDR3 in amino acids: CASSFDIPNYGYTF. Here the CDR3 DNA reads TGTGCCAGCAGTTTCGACATACCTAACTATGGCTACACCTTC.

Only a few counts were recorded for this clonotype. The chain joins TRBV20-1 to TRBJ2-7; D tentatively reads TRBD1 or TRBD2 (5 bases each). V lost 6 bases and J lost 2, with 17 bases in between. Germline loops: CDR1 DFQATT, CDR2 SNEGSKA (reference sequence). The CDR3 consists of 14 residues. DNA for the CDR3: TGCAGTGCCCATCCGGGACCGACCCCCTACGAGCAGTACTTC. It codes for CSAHPGPTPYEQYF.

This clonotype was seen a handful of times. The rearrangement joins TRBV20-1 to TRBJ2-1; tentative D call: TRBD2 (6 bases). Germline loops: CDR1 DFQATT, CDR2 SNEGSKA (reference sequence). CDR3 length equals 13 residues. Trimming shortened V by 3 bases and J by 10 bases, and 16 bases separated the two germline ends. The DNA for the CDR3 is TGCAGTGCTAGGGATGTACCGGGGGAGGAGCAGTTCTTC. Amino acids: CSARDVPGEEQFF.

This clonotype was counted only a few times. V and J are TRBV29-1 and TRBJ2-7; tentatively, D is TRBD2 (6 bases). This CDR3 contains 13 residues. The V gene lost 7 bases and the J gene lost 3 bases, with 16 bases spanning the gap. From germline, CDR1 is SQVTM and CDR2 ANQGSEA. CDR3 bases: TGCAGCGCCCGAGGAGGGGCACGCTACGAGCAGTACTTC. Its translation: CSARGGARYEQYF.

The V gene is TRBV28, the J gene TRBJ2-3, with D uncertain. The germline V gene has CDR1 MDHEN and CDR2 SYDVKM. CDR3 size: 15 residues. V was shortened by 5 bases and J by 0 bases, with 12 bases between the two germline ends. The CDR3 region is CASSLRPASTDTQYF. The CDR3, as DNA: TGTGCCAGCAGTCTCCGACCCGCTAGCACAGATACGCAGTATTTT.

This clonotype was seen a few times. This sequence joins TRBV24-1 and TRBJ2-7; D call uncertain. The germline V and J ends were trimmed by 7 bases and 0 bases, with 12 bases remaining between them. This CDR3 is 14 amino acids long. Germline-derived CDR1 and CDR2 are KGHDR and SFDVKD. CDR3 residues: CATSPTDTSYEQYF. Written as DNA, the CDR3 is TGTGCCACCAGCCCGACGGATACCTCCTACGAGCAGTACTTC.

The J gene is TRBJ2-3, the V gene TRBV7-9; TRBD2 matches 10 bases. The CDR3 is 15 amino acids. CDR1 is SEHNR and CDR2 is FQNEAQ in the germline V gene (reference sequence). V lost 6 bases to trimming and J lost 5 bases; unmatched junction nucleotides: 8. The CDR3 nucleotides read TGTGCCAGCAGGAATCTAGCGGGGGACCAAGATACGCAGTATTTT. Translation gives CASRNLAGDQDTQYF.

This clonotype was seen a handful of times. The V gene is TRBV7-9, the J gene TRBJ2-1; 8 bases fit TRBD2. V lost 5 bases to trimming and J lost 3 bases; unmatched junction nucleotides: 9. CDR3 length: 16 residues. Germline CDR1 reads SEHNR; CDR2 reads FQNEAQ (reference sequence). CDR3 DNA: TGTGCCAGCAGCCAGATTAGCGGGGCAAACTACAATGAGCAGTTCTTC. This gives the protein CASSQISGANYNEQFF.

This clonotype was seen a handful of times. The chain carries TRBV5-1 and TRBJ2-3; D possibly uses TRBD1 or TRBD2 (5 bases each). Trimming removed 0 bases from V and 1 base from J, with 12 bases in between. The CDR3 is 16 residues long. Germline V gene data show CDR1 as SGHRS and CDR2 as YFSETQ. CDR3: CASSLANLGGTDTQYF. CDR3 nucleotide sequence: TGCGCCAGCAGCTTGGCCAACTTGGGGGGCACAGATACGCAGTATTTT.

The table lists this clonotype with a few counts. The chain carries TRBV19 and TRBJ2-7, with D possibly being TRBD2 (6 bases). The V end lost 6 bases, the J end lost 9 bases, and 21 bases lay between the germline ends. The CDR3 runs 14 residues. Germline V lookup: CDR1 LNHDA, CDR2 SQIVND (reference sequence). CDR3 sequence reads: CASSPGGSQVGQYF. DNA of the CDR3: TGTGCCAGTAGCCCCGGAGGGAGCCAGGTGGGGCAGTACTTC.

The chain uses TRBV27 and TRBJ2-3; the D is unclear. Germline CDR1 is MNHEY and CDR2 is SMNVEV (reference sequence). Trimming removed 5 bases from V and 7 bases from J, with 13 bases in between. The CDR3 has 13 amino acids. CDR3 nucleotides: TGTGCCAGCAGTCCCGCAGAAGCTTATACGCAGTATTTT. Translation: CASSPAEAYTQYF.

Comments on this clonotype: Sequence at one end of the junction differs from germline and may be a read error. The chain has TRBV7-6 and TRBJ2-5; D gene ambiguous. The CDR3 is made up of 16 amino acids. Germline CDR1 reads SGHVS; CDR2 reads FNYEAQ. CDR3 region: CVSSLAFDLPGETQYF. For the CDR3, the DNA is TGTGTCAGCAGCTTAGCCTTCGACCTACCCGGGGAGACCCAGTACTTC.

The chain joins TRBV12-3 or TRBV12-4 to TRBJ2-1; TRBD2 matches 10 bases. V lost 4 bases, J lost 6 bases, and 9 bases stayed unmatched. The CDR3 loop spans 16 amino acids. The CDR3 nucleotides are TGTGCCAGCAGTTCACCCCCCAGCGGGGGGGCCAATGAGCAGTTCTTC. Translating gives CASSSPPSGGANEQFF.

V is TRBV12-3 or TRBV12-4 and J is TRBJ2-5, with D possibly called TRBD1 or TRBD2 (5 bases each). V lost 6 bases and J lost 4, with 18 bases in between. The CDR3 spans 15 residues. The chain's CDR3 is CASSPSRGRGETQYF. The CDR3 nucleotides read TGTGCCAGCAGCCCCTCGAGGGGCAGAGGAGAGACCCAGTACTTC.

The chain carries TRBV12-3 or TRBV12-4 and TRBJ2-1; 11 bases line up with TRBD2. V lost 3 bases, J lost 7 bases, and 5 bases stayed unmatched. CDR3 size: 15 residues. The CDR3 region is CASSFILAGGNEQFF. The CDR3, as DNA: TGTGCCAGCAGTTTTATTCTAGCGGGGGGTAATGAGCAGTTCTTC.

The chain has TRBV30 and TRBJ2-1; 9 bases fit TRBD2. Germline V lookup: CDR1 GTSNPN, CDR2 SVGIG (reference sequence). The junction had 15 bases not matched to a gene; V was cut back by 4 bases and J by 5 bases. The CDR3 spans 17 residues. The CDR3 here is CAWNGNSGGNFNNEQFF. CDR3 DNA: TGTGCCTGGAATGGGAATAGCGGGGGAAACTTCAACAATGAGCAGTTCTTC. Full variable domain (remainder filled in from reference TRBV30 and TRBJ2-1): SQTIHQWPATLVQPVGSPLSLECTVEGTSNPNLYWYRQAAGRGLQLLFYSVGIGQISSEVPQNLSASRPQDRQFILSSKKLLLSDSGFYLCAWNGNSGGNFNNEQFFGPGTRLTVL.